The 11 T cell receptor beta chains below all came from one sample that was sequenced in a study of blood T cell repertoires in COVID-19. The repertoire was sequenced with immunoSEQ multiplex PCR; TCRdb's copy has only in-frame clones and lacks some. Here the sample spans over 200,000 clones, 85% to 90% being singletons. Sequencing was performed on PBMCs or T cells enriched from blood (not recorded which). These receptors originate from a man aged 18 to 29 who had recovered from COVID-19.

This chain links TRBV5-6 with TRBJ2-4, with a weak D call TRBD2 (6 bases). The germline CDR1 and CDR2 sequences are SGHDT and YYEEEE. This CDR3 is 13 amino acids long. Trimming pared 4 bases from V and 8 bases from J, leaving 13 bases between. CDR3 loop: CASSPGGFDIQYF. CDR3 coding DNA: TGTGCCAGCAGCCCTGGGGGGTTTGACATTCAGTACTTC.

This clone was counted a single time. The V call is TRBV5-6, the J call TRBJ2-7, with 10 bases identical to TRBD2. Per germline, CDR1 SGHDT and CDR2 YYEEEE. CDR3 length: 13 residues. Trimming took 3 bases from V and 7 from J; bases not matched to a gene: 4. This chain's CDR3 is CASSSGTSVEQYF. CDR3 DNA sequence: TGTGCCAGCAGCTCCGGGACTAGCGTAGAGCAGTACTTC. The variable domain in full, with the rest retrieved from reference TRBV5-6 and TRBJ2-7, is DAGVTQSPTHLIKTRGQQVTLRCSPKSGHDTVSWYQQALGQGPQFIFQYYEEEERQRGNFPDRFSGHQFPNYSSELNVNALLLGDSALYLCASSSGTSVEQYFGPGTRLTVT.

The chain couples TRBV5-5 to TRBJ1-1; TRBD1 matches 8 bases. The V and J ends lost 3 bases and 4 bases, in that order; junction bases with no gene match: 20. CDR3 length: 19 amino acids. From germline, CDR1 is SGHKS and CDR2 YYEKEE (reference sequence). Written as DNA, the CDR3 is TGTGCCAGCAGCTCGACGTCAGGGGGCTTCTACAGGACGGGCACTGAAGCTTTCTTT. This gives the protein CASSSTSGGFYRTGTEAFF.

The rearrangement uses TRBV5-1 and TRBJ1-2; D not resolved. Germline V gene lookup returns CDR1 SGHRS and CDR2 YFSETQ. The V end lost 0 bases, the J end lost 4 bases, and 7 bases lay between the germline ends. The CDR3 totals 13 residues. CDR3 nucleotides: TGCGCCAGCAGCTTGGCAGGCCGCTATGGCTACACCTTC. Translation gives CASSLAGRYGYTF.

This clone has just a few counts. This chain links TRBV12-3 or TRBV12-4 with TRBJ1-2; tentative D call: TRBD1 (5 bases). V lost 5 bases to trimming and J lost 6 bases, with 10 bases between them. This CDR3 comprises 12 residues. CDR3 nucleotide sequence: TGTGCCAGCAGTACAGGTTTTAATGGCTACACCTTC. Amino acid sequence: CASSTGFNGYTF.

The chain recombines TRBV11-2 with TRBJ1-3; possibly TRBD1 for D (6 bases). Trimming left V 2 bases short and J 3 bases short, with 17 bases between. The CDR3 is 17 residues long. In germline, CDR1 is SGHAT, CDR2 FQNNGV. The CDR3 spells CASSLTVQGSGGNTIYF. The CDR3 DNA is TGTGCCAGCAGCTTAACTGTGCAGGGGAGCGGTGGAAACACCATATATTTT.

The chain joins TRBV6-1 to TRBJ1-1; D might be TRBD1 (6 bases). CDR3 size: 13 residues. V dropped 2 bases and J dropped 5 bases, with 9 bases sitting between them. Germline CDR1 MNHNS, CDR2 SASEGT. CDR3 residues: CASSELQGTEAFF. CDR3 nucleotide sequence: TGTGCCAGCAGTGAATTGCAGGGGACTGAAGCTTTCTTT.

This sequence joins TRBV11-2 and TRBJ1-2, with 7 bases lining up with TRBD1. The CDR3 is 13 amino acids. The germline gives CDR1 SGHAT, CDR2 FQNNGV. V dropped 6 bases and J dropped 8; count of bases not matched to a gene: 9. This chain's CDR3 is CASRATGAVGYTF. CDR3 bases: TGTGCCAGCAGAGCTACAGGGGCGGTCGGCTACACCTTC. Full variable domain (missing parts from reference TRBV11-2 and TRBJ1-2): EAGVAQSPRYKIIEKRQSVAFWCNPISGHATLYWYQQILGQGPKLLIQFQNNGVVDDSQLPKDRFSAERLKGVDSTLKIQPAKLEDSAVYLCASRATGAVGYTFGSGTRLTVV.

The rearrangement links TRBV19 to TRBJ2-1; D might be TRBD1 (6 bases). The CDR3 length is 16 residues. The V gene lost 7 bases and the J gene lost 0 bases, with 16 bases spanning the gap. Per germline, CDR1 LNHDA and CDR2 SQIVND (reference sequence). DNA for the CDR3: TGTGCCAGTAACCTGGGGGCGGAGAGCTCCTACAATGAGCAGTTCTTC. Protein product: CASNLGAESSYNEQFF.

The gene calls are TRBV5-1 and TRBJ2-1, with 9 bases matching TRBD1. The CDR3 contains 14 residues. With 0 bases clipped from V and 6 bases from J, the junction kept 1 base outside the gene matches. From germline, CDR1 is SGHRS and CDR2 YFSETQ. CDR3 nucleotides: TGCGCCAGCAGCTTGGACAGGGGGCCCAATGAGCAGTTCTTC. Translation gives CASSLDRGPNEQFF.

The CDR3 DNA follows: TGCGCCAGCAGCTCTGGACAGTACGGTGAAAAACTGTTTTTT. This encodes CASSSGQYGEKLFF. V usage is TRBV5-1 and J usage is TRBJ1-4, with D perhaps TRBD1 (6 bases). The V end lost 3 bases, the J end lost 7 bases, and 13 bases lay between the germline ends. Germline V gene sequence: CDR1 SGHRS, CDR2 YFSETQ. There are 14 residues in the CDR3.